A selection of T cell receptor beta chains follows, all from one sample in a study of T cells after yellow fever vaccination. In TCRdb, the 5' RACE reads were re-called with MiXCR into one record per CDR3 protein. The sample shows 550,000 or so distinct CDR3 sequences, under 25% of them seen only once. The starting material was PBMCs, obtained 15 days after the yellow fever booster vaccination. These TCRs come from a man aged 30 to 39 who received the YFV17D yellow fever vaccine. Each CDR3 is given with its conserved first and last residue. The D gene is left open where the match is weak. Some rows mark clone size as missing; the rest say once, few, many or name a class of expanded clone.

>-|TRBJ2-5|TRBV5-1|-
CASSSTNRVETQYF
TGCGCCAGCAGCTCTACTAACAGGGTGGAGACCCAGTACTTC
>-|TRBJ2-1|TRBV20-1|-
CRVDDWNEQFF
TGCAGAGTGGACGATTGGAATGAGCAGTTCTTC
>-|TRBJ2-6|TRBV7-2|-
CASSASVVANVLTF
TGTGCCAGCAGCGCCTCGGTTGTGGCCAACGTCCTGACTTTC
>few|TRBJ2-7|TRBV6-5|-
CASSYVLAEGEQYF
TGTGCCAGCAGTTACGTACTAGCCGAGGGCGAGCAGTACTTC
>-|TRBJ2-1|TRBV7-3|-
CASSLSPLGSISNNEQFF
TGTGCCAGCAGCTTAAGCCCCCTTGGCAGCATCTCGAACAATGAGCAGTTCTTC
>few|TRBJ2-7|TRBV12-3/TRBV12-4|-
CASSRMAGSYDEQYF
TGTGCCAGCAGTCGCATGGCGGGGTCCTACGACGAGCAGTACTTC
>-|TRBJ2-1|TRBV3-1|-
CASSQGDKVWQFF
TGTGCCAGCAGCCAAGGGGACAAGGTCTGGCAGTTCTTC
>-|TRBJ2-6|TRBV14|-
CASSQFSSGANVLTF
TGTGCCAGCAGCCAATTCTCCTCTGGGGCCAACGTCCTGACTTTC
>-|TRBJ2-5|TRBV14|TRBD2
CASSQDQLAGVETQYF
TGTGCCAGCAGCCAAGATCAACTAGCGGGAGTCGAGACCCAGTACTTC
>-|TRBJ2-7|TRBV5-1|-
CASSLPRDRTIREQYF
TGCGCCAGCAGCCTGCCTCGCGACAGGACAATACGCGAGCAGTACTTC
>few|TRBJ2-3|TRBV29-1|-
CSVEGSASSTDTQYF
TGCAGCGTTGAGGGTAGCGCCTCGAGCACAGATACGCAGTATTTT
>few|TRBJ2-7|TRBV3-1|-
CASSIQGDEQYF
TGTGCCAGCAGCATACAGGGTGACGAGCAGTACTTC
>many|TRBJ2-4|TRBV20-1|-
CSARESSRGNIQYF
TGCAGTGCTAGAGAATCCTCCAGGGGAAACATTCAGTACTTC
>few|TRBJ2-5|TRBV10-3|TRBD2
CATSTSGQETQYF
TGTGCCACCTCGACTAGCGGGCAAGAGACCCAGTACTTC
>many|TRBJ2-7|TRBV18|-
CASSTGLVSYEQYF
TGTGCCAGCTCAACTGGGTTAGTCTCCTACGAGCAGTACTTC
>-|TRBJ2-1|TRBV6-2/TRBV6-3|-
CASSYSGGSDEQFF
TGTGCCAGCAGTTACTCAGGAGGGTCCGATGAGCAGTTCTTC
>-|TRBJ1-3|TRBV6-5|-
CASSYSVSGNTIYF
TGTGCCAGCAGTTATAGTGTCTCTGGAAACACCATATATTTT
>-|TRBJ2-1|TRBV19|TRBD1
CASRSGGGTGVSGSYNEQFF
TGTGCCAGTAGATCCGGGGGCGGGACAGGGGTGTCGGGAAGCTACAATGAGCAGTTCTTC
>-|TRBJ2-3|TRBV29-1|TRBD2
CSGNSGRSTDTQYF
TGCAGCGGTAATAGCGGGAGAAGCACAGATACGCAGTATTTT
>-|TRBJ2-2|TRBV21-1|-
CASSARDRGLGGELFF
TGTGCCAGCAGCGCCCGGGACAGGGGGCTCGGCGGGGAGCTGTTTTTT
>few|TRBJ1-6|TRBV6-5|-
CASSSPGEGSYNSPLHF
TGTGCCAGCAGTTCCCCTGGAGAGGGCTCCTATAATTCACCCCTCCACTTT
>few|TRBJ2-2|TRBV20-1|-
CSARDLTGELFF
TGCAGTGCTAGAGATCTAACCGGGGAGCTGTTTTTT
>-|TRBJ2-4|TRBV5-1|-
CASSLSVKKNIQYF
TGCGCCAGCAGCTTGTCGGTGAAGAAAAACATTCAGTACTTC
>-|TRBJ2-6|TRBV20-1|-
CSATQSSGANVLTF
TGCAGTGCCACCCAGAGCTCTGGGGCCAACGTCCTGACTTTC
>few|TRBJ2-1|TRBV5-1|-
CASSPVGLPRGEQFF
TGCGCCAGCAGCCCTGTCGGACTCCCGCGGGGTGAGCAGTTCTTC
>few|TRBJ2-5|TRBV10-3|TRBD2
CAISESTSGRQGQETQYF
TGTGCCATCAGTGAGTCGACTAGCGGGAGGCAGGGTCAAGAGACCCAGTACTTC
>-|TRBJ2-1|TRBV5-6|-
CASSSTSFNEQFF
TGTGCCAGCAGCTCTACTAGTTTCAATGAGCAGTTCTTC
>-|TRBJ2-7|TRBV4-2|-
CASAQGGKDEQYF
TGTGCCAGCGCTCAAGGCGGGAAGGACGAGCAGTACTTC
>-|TRBJ2-7|TRBV20-1|TRBD2
CSARESRSGRWYEQYF
TGCAGTGCTAGAGAAAGCCGGAGCGGGAGGTGGTACGAGCAGTACTTC
>-|TRBJ1-5|TRBV21-1|-
CASSKADPGRGGNQPQHF
TGTGCCAGCAGCAAAGCCGACCCGGGGAGGGGTGGCAATCAGCCCCAGCATTTT
>-|TRBJ2-2|TRBV16|-
CASSHGAGPTGELFF
TGTGCCAGCAGCCACGGGGCTGGGCCCACCGGGGAGCTGTTTTTT
>few|TRBJ2-1|TRBV18|TRBD2
CASSRSVTSGYNEQFF
TGTGCCAGCTCACGATCGGTGACTAGCGGATACAATGAGCAGTTCTTC
>many|TRBJ1-1|TRBV3-1|TRBD1
CASSPGTAKAFF
TGTGCCAGCAGCCCGGGGACAGCCAAAGCTTTCTTT
>-|TRBJ2-4|TRBV20-1|TRBD2
CSASRTRLTKNIQYF
TGCAGTGCTAGCCGGACTAGGCTGACCAAAAACATTCAGTACTTC
>many|TRBJ2-2|TRBV20-1|-
CSALGGELFF
TGCAGTGCTCTGGGCGGGGAGCTGTTTTTT
>few|TRBJ2-1|TRBV7-6|TRBD2
CASSPPVEGAKAGGHNEQFF
TGTGCCAGCAGCCCCCCCGTGGAGGGGGCAAAGGCGGGAGGGCACAATGAGCAGTTCTTC
>-|TRBJ2-1|TRBV5-4|TRBD2
CASSLLIAGGYEQFF
TGTGCCAGCAGCTTACTAATAGCGGGAGGCTATGAGCAGTTCTTC
>few|TRBJ2-7|TRBV3-1|-
CASSERATYEQYF
TGTGCCAGCTCGGAAAGAGCGACGTACGAGCAGTACTTC
>-|TRBJ2-3|TRBV5-1|-
CASSLASLPTDTQYF
TGCGCCAGCAGCTTGGCGTCGTTGCCTACAGATACGCAGTATTTT
>-|TRBJ2-7|TRBV12-3/TRBV12-4|-
CASSTSGRPYEQYF
TGTGCCAGCAGTACATCAGGGCGGCCCTACGAGCAGTACTTC
>few|TRBJ2-7|TRBV6-2/TRBV6-3|-
CASTMAHEQYF
TGTGCCAGCACTATGGCCCACGAGCAGTACTTC
>-|TRBJ1-6|TRBV30|TRBD1
CAWSVQQGHLNSPLHF
TGTGCCTGGAGTGTCCAACAGGGGCATCTAAATTCACCCCTCCACTTT
>few|TRBJ2-2|TRBV7-2|TRBD2
CASSPSGMYTGELFF
TGTGCCAGCAGCCCTAGCGGCATGTACACCGGGGAGCTGTTTTTT
>few|TRBJ2-3|TRBV5-5|-
CASSDRTRRTDTQYF
TGTGCCAGCAGCGATCGGACAAGGCGCACAGATACGCAGTATTTT
>-|TRBJ2-1|TRBV4-1|TRBD2
CASSLPRGLAGPSSYNEQFF
TGCGCCAGCAGCCTCCCCCGGGGACTAGCGGGACCAAGCTCCTACAATGAGCAGTTCTTC
>-|TRBJ2-2|TRBV6-1|-
CASLRGKNTGELFF
TGTGCCAGCCTCCGCGGGAAGAACACCGGGGAGCTGTTTTTT
>many|TRBJ2-3|TRBV6-5|TRBD2
CASRRTGTSGRGTQYF
TGTGCCAGCAGACGCACCGGGACTAGCGGGAGGGGTACGCAGTATTTT
>-|TRBJ2-1|TRBV29-1|-
CSVGKGGLDEQFF
TGCAGCGTCGGGAAGGGTGGCCTGGATGAGCAGTTCTTC
>-|TRBJ1-5|TRBV7-9|-
CASSFAGNQPQHF
TGTGCCAGCAGCTTCGCGGGAAATCAGCCCCAGCATTTT
>few|TRBJ2-7|TRBV19|-
CASSNVPSYEQYF
TGTGCCAGTAGTAACGTTCCCTCCTACGAGCAGTACTTC
>few|TRBJ1-6|TRBV20-1|TRBD1
CSARGSPLHF
TGCAGTGCCAGGGGGTCACCCCTCCACTTT
>-|TRBJ2-3|TRBV14|-
CASSPHPPDTTADTQYF
TGTGCCAGCAGCCCTCACCCCCCAGACACGACGGCAGATACGCAGTATTTT
>few|TRBJ2-4|TRBV29-1|-
CSVRGLLAKNIQYF
TGCAGCGTTCGGGGATTACTAGCCAAAAACATTCAGTACTTC
>-|TRBJ2-5|TRBV7-6|-
CASSFASRKETQYF
TGTGCCAGCAGCTTCGCGAGCAGGAAGGAGACCCAGTACTTC
>few|TRBJ1-4|TRBV7-2|TRBD1
CASSLDWTGAEKLFF
TGTGCCAGCAGCTTAGATTGGACAGGGGCAGAAAAACTGTTTTTT